The source of this T cell receptor (beta chain) is a study of monozygotic twins with inflammatory bowel disease. After re-calling the 5' RACE reads, TCRdb lists one entry per CDR3 protein, DNA absent. Here the sample table reports fewer than 450,000 distinct CDR3 sequences. Findings of the study overall: Whereas healthy co-twins had higher TCRbeta diversity (inverse Simpson), IBD patients had lower diversity. Distinguishing T cell subtypes was not possible.

About this clonotype itself: Its antigen is as yet unknown.

This CDR3 spans 16 amino acids. Germline V gene data show CDR1 as LGHDT and CDR2 as YNNKEL (reference sequence). This sequence was found in a human donor with ulcerative colitis or Crohn's disease, or a healthy co-twin of an affected twin (not recorded which). The sequenced sample was blood. This chain uses TRBV3-1 with TRBJ1-5; the D call of TRBD1 rests on TCRdb alone, since no DNA is present to check it. This CDR3 reads CASSQKPMGGNQPQHF. The full variable domain, completed using reference TRBV3-1 and TRBJ1-5, is DTAVSQTPKYLVTQMGNDKSIKCEQNLGHDTMYWYKQDSKKFLKIMFSYNNKELIINETVPNRFSPKSPDKAHLNLHINSLELGDSAVYFCASSQKPMGGNQPQHFGDGTRLSIL.